The T cell receptor beta chain under discussion was sequenced for a study of blood T cell repertoires in COVID-19. Study-level information: Samples representing acute and convalescent COVID-19 were sourced from the United States, Italy and Spain.

Residents of about two dozen US areas, aged about 18 to 89 years, made up the participants. A PCR-confirmed or clinician-diagnosed COVID-19 case had contacted exposed participants within 2 weeks of entry. Some clones are missing from TCRdb's copy, which holds only in-frame ones; the method was immunoSEQ multiplex PCR. The sample comprises under 400,000 clones, roughly 90% of which are singletons, and 0.95% to 1.1% rests with the top ten. As concerns this clone: The junction and the germline gene differ at one end; a read error may be behind it.

The CDR3 totals 13 residues. Germline lookup yields CDR1 MDHEN and CDR2 SYDVKM. This TCR was recovered from a woman in her 30s who had been exposed to COVID-19. What was sequenced was PBMCs or T cells enriched from blood (not recorded which). This rearrangement joins TRBV28 to TRBJ2-7; 7 bases map to TRBD1. The CDR3 is CASSPLPGQALRF. For the CDR3, the DNA is TGTGCCAGCAGTCCCCTTCCAGGACAGGCCTTAAGATTC.